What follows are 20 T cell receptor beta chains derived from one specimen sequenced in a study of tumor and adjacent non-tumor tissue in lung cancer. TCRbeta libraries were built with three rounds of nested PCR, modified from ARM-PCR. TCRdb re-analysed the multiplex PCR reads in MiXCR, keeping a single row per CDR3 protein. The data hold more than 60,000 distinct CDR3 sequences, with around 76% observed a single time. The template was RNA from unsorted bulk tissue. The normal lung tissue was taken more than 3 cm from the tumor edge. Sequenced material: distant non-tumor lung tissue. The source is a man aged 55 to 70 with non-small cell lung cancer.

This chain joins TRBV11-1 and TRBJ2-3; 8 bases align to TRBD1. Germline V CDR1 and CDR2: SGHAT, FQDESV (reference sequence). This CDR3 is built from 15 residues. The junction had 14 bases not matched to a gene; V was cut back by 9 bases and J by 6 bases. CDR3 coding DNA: TGTGCCAGAAGTCCCGGGACAGGATTCACGGATACGCAGTATTTT. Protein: CARSPGTGFTDTQYF.

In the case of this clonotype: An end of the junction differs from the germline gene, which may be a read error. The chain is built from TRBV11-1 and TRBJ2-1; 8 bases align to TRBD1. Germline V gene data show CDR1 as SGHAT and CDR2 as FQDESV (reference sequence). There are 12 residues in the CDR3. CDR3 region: CAGSGQGREQFF. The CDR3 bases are TGTGCAGGCAGCGGACAGGGACGCGAGCAATTCTTC.

The CDR3 sequence: CVSGQESLAGSYEQFF. The CDR3 nucleotides are TGTGTCAGTGGCCAAGAATCCCTTGCTGGATCATATGAGCAGTTCTTC. The J gene is TRBJ2-1, the V gene TRBV14; D gene ambiguous. CDR1 and CDR2 (germline): SGHDN, FVKESK. The CDR3 spans 16 residues.

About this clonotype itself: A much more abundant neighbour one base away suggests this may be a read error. This chain's CDR3 is CSVRDNQATMNTEAFF. The CDR3 DNA sequence: TGCAGTGTTAGAGATAACCAGGCCACCATGAACACTGAAGCTTTCTTT. The chain is built from TRBV20-1 and TRBJ1-1; D remains ambiguous. This CDR3 region has 16 residues. In germline, CDR1 is DFQATT, CDR2 SNEGSKA (reference sequence).

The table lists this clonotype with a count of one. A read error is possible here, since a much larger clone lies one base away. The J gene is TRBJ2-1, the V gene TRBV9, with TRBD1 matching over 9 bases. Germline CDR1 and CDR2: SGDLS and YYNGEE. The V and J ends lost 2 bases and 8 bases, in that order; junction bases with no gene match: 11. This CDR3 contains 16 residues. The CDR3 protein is CASSVALGQGRDEQFF. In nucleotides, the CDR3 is TGTGCCAGCAGCGTTGCTCTGGGACAGGGTAGAGATGAGCAGTTCTTC. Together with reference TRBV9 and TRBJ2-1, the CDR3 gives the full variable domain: DSGVTQTPKHLITATGQRVTLRCSPRSGDLSVYWYQQSLDQGLQFLIQYYNGEERAKGNILERFSAQQFPDLHSELNLSSLELGDSALYFCASSVALGQGRDEQFFGPGTRLTVL.

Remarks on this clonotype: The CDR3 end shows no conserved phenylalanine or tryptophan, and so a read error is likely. The CDR3 sequence is CASSSGSSQGFSEAFS. The CDR3 nucleotides are TGTGCCAGTAGTTCCGGCTCGTCTCAGGGTTTCTCTGAAGCTTTCTCT. This rearrangement joins TRBV19 to TRBJ1-1, with a tentative D call TRBD1 (5 bases). Germline CDR1 LNHDA, CDR2 SQIVND (reference sequence). The CDR3 runs to 16 residues. The V end lost 5 bases, the J end lost 6 bases, and 22 bases lay between the germline ends.

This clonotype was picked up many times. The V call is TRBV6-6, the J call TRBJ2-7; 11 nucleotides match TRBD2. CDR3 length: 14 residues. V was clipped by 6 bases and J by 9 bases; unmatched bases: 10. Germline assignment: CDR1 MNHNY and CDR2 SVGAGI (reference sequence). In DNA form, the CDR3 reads TGTGCCAGCAGACCCGACAGACTAGCGGGAATGCAGTACTTC. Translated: CASRPDRLAGMQYF.

Written as DNA, the CDR3 is TGCGCCAGCAGCTTGAAGCTAGTTAGCACAGATACGCAGTATTTT. Translated, it gives CASSLKLVSTDTQYF. J is TRBJ2-3 and V is TRBV5-1; D gene uncertain. Trimming removed 1 base from V and 0 bases from J, with 9 bases in between. Germline CDR1 is SGHRS and CDR2 is YFSETQ. The CDR3 is 15 residues long.

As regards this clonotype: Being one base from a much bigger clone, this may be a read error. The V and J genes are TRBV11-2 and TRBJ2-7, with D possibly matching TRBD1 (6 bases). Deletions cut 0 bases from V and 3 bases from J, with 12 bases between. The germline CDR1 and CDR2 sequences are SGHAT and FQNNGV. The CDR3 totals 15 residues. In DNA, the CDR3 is TGTGCCAGCAGCTTAGAGCCAGGGGACCGCTACGAGCAGTACTTC. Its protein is CASSLEPGDRYEQYF. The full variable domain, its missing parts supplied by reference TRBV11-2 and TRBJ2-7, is EAGVAQSPRYKIIEKRQSVAFWCNPISGHATLYWYQQILGQGPKLLIQFQNNGVVDDSQLPKDRFSAERLKGVDSTLKIQPAKLEDSAVYLCASSLEPGDRYEQYFGPGTRLTVT.

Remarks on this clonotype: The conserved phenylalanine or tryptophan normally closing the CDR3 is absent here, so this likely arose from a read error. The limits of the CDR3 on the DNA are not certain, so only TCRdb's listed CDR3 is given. The CDR3 loop reads CSATGVNSYEQCI. The chain carries TRBV29-1 and TRBJ2-7; the table's D call, TRBD1, was not checked against the DNA. From its first to its last residue, the CDR3 has 13 amino acids. Germline V gives CDR1 SQVTM, CDR2 ANQGSEA.

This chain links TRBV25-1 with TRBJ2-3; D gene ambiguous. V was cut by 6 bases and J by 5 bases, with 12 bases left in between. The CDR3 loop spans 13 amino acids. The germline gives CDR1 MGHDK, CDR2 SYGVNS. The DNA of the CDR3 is TGTGCCAGCAGCTCTCCCCTATTAGATACGCAGTATTTT. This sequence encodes CASSSPLLDTQYF.

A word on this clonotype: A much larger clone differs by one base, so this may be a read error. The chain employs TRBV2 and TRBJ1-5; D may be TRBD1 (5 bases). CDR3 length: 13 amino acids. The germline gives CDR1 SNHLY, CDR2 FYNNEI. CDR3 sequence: CVSSRDSNQPQHF. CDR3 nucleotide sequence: TGTGTCAGCAGTCGGGACAGCAATCAGCCCCAGCATTTT.

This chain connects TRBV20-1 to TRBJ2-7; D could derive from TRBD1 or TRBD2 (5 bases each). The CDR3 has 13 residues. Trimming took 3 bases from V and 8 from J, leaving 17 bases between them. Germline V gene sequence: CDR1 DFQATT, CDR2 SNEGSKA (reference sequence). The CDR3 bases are TGCAGTGCTAGGGCCGGGACCGCCTTCAAGCAGTACTTC. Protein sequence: CSARAGTAFKQYF.

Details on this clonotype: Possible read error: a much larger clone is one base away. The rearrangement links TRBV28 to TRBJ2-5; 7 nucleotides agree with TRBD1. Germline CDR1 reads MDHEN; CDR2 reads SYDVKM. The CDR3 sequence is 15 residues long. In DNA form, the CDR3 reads TGTACCAGCAATAGAAGGGGGACAGTCCAAGAGACCCAGTACTTC. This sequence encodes CTSNRRGTVQETQYF.

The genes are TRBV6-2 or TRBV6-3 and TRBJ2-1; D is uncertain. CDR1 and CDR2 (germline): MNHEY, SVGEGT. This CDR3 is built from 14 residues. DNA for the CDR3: TGTGGCAGGAGTAGACAAGGCTCCTACAATGAGCAGTTCTTC. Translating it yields CGRSRQGSYNEQFF.

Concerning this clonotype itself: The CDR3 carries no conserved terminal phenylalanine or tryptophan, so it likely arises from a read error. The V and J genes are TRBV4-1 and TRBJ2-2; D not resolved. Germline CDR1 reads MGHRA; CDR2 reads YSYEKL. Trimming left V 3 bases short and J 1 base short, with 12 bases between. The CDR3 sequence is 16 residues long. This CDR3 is CASSQGPSMNTGELFL. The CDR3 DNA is TGCGCCAGCAGCCAGGGCCCGTCTATGAACACCGGGGAGCTGTTTTTA.

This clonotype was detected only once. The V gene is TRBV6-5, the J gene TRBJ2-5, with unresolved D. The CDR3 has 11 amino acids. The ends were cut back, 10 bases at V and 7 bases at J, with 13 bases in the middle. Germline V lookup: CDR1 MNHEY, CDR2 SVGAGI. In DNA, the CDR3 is TGTGCCATCAGATACACGTCGACCCAGTACTTC. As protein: CAIRYTSTQYF.

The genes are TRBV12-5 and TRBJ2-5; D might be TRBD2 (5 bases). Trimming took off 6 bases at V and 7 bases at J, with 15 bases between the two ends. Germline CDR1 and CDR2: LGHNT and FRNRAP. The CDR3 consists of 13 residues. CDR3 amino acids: CASGSDSSRTQYF. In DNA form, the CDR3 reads TGTGCTAGTGGCTCGGACTCTAGTCGGACCCAGTACTTC.

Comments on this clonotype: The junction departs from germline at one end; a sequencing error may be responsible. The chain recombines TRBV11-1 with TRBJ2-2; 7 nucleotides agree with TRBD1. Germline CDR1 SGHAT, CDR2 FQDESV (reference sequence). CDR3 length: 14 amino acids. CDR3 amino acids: CVSSYTSRTGELFF. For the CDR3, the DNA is TGTGTCAGCAGCTATACTAGTCGCACAGGGGAACTGTTTTTT.

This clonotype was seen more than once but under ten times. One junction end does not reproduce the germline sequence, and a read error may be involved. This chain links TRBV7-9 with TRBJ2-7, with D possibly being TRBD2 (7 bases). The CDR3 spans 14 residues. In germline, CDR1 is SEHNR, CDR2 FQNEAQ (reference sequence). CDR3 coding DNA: TGTGCCAGCAGCCCCCCCACGGGGGGCACCGAGCAGTATTTC. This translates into CASSPPTGGTEQYF.